The 20 T cell receptor beta chains below all came from one sample that was sequenced in a study of blood T cell repertoires in COVID-19. Here immunoSEQ multiplex PCR was the method, and the copy in TCRdb shows in-frame clones only, minus some. The table records roughly 250,000 clones, approximately 85% of them present only once. Sequencing was performed on PBMCs or T cells enriched from blood (not recorded which). The receptors originated from a woman in her 30s who had recovered from COVID-19.

The chain has TRBV4-1 and TRBJ2-1; D is perhaps TRBD2 (7 bases). Germline values: CDR1 MGHRA, CDR2 YSYEKL. V shed 1 base and J shed 3 bases, with 22 bases lying between them. CDR3 length equals 19 residues. Here the CDR3 DNA reads TGCGCCAGCAGCCAAGGGTGGGCTAGCGGACAGAGGGGCTACAATGAGCAGTTCTTC. Translation gives CASSQGWASGQRGYNEQFF.

This chain uses TRBV5-4 with TRBJ2-1; 8 nucleotides align to TRBD2. The germline V gene encodes CDR1 SGHNT and CDR2 YYREEE (reference sequence). Trimming removed 5 bases from V and 9 bases from J; junction bases left unmatched: 13. This CDR3 has 15 residues. CDR3 loop: CASSRPGLGTSEQFF. The CDR3 DNA follows: TGTGCCAGCAGTAGACCGGGACTAGGGACTTCTGAGCAGTTCTTC. Full variable domain (missing parts from reference TRBV5-4 and TRBJ2-1): ETGVTQSPTHLIKTRGQQVTLRCSSQSGHNTVSWYQQALGQGPQFIFQYYREEENGRGNFPPRFSGLQFPNYSSELNVNALELDDSALYLCASSRPGLGTSEQFFGPGTRLTVL.

In this sample, this clone turned up once. Germline and junction disagree at one end, which may indicate a read error. The J gene is TRBJ2-7, the V gene TRBV2; TRBD2 matches 9 bases. Germline CDR1 is SNHLY and CDR2 is FYNNEI. The CDR3 has 13 residues. This chain's CDR3 is CASRERSLSGGTF. The CDR3 DNA is TGTGCCAGCAGGGAACGGTCTCTAAGCGGGGGGACATTC.

The rearrangement links TRBV7-8 to TRBJ1-6; D gene unclear. The ends were cut back, 5 bases at V and 6 bases at J, with 20 bases in the middle. CDR1 is SGHVS and CDR2 is FQNEAQ in the germline V gene. The CDR3 is made up of 17 amino acids. The CDR3 DNA is TGTGCCAGCAGCCCCGGTTTAGGAGCAACCCCTAATTCACCCCTCCACTTT. This sequence encodes CASSPGLGATPNSPLHF.

This clone came up once. The rearrangement links TRBV14 to TRBJ2-6, with D uncertain. V lost 4 bases and J lost 5, with 12 bases in between. The germline V gene encodes CDR1 SGHDN and CDR2 FVKESK. The CDR3 consists of 15 residues. The CDR3 here is CASSPPARRANVLTF. CDR3 DNA: TGTGCCAGCAGCCCCCCCGCGCGGAGGGCCAACGTCCTGACTTTC.

This chain links TRBV3-1 (or the pseudogene TRBV3-2) with TRBJ1-5; TRBD1 matches at 9 bases. Unmatched junction bases numbered 4, after V lost 3 bases and J lost 4 bases. This CDR3 has 15 amino acids. Germline CDR1 LGHDT, CDR2 YNNKEL (reference sequence). Here the CDR3 DNA reads TGTGCCAGCAGCCACAAGGGACAGGGAAATCAGCCCCAGCATTTT. Translated, it gives CASSHKGQGNQPQHF.

The V and J genes are TRBV5-4 and TRBJ2-5; possibly TRBD2 for D (5 bases). CDR3 length equals 16 residues. Germline V gene lookup returns CDR1 SGHNT and CDR2 YYREEE (reference sequence). Trimming shortened V by 0 bases and J by 5 bases, and 17 bases separated the two germline ends. DNA for the CDR3: TGTGCCAGCAGCTTGGGTAGCGTGGCTATTGGTGAGACCCAGTACTTC. Encoded protein: CASSLGSVAIGETQYF.

V and J are TRBV5-1 and TRBJ1-3; D gene unclear. The CDR3 runs to 14 residues. With 0 bases removed from V and 5 bases from J, the gap between germline ends came to 9 bases. Germline V gene lookup returns CDR1 SGHRS and CDR2 YFSETQ. In DNA form, the CDR3 reads TGCGCCAGCAGCTTGGACGCGGCCCGAAACACCATATATTTT. This codes for CASSLDAARNTIYF.

The genes are TRBV18 and TRBJ2-5; the D gene is possibly TRBD2 (6 bases). The V end was cut by 6 bases, the J end by 1 base, with 12 bases between. The CDR3 is 14 residues long. CDR1 and CDR2 from the germline V gene are KGHSH and LQKENI. CDR3 DNA sequence: TGTGCCAGCTCTACCCGGACTACCCAAGAGACCCAGTACTTC. It yields the protein CASSTRTTQETQYF.

This chain connects TRBV16 to TRBJ1-2; TRBD1 matches at 10 bases. V was clipped by 4 bases and J by 4 bases; unmatched bases: 6. The CDR3 has 15 residues. The V gene's germline CDR1 is KGHSY and CDR2 FQNENV. The CDR3 DNA sequence: TGTGCCAGCAGCCCGGGGACAGGGGTTACCTATGGCTACACCTTC. Translated, it gives CASSPGTGVTYGYTF.

J is TRBJ2-7 and V is TRBV28, with D perhaps TRBD1 (5 bases). Germline V CDR1 and CDR2: MDHEN, SYDVKM. V lost 10 bases to trimming and J lost 0 bases, with 13 bases between them. This CDR3 region has 13 residues. CDR3 DNA: TGTGCCATAAAGTATAGGGGCTCCTACGAGCAGTACTTC. Translation gives CAIKYRGSYEQYF.

The chain employs TRBV27 and TRBJ2-6; no definite D call. CDR3 size: 17 residues. V lost 2 bases to trimming and J lost 4 bases, with 15 bases between them. CDR1 and CDR2 (germline): MNHEY, SMNVEV (reference sequence). Here the CDR3 DNA reads TGTGCCAGCAGTTTAGGGTCAGGTTGGTCCGGGGCCAACGTCCTGACTTTC. Amino acid sequence: CASSLGSGWSGANVLTF.

The chain carries TRBV7-6 and TRBJ2-3; 13 nucleotides align to TRBD2. Trimming removed 3 bases from V and 2 bases from J; junction bases left unmatched: 8. The CDR3 runs to 18 residues. The germline V gene encodes CDR1 SGHVS and CDR2 FNYEAQ. The CDR3 protein is CASSFRTSGGANTDTQYF. CDR3 DNA: TGTGCCAGCAGCTTTCGGACTAGCGGGGGAGCCAACACAGATACGCAGTATTTT.

J is TRBJ1-2 and V is TRBV19, with 9 bases lining up with TRBD1. V was pared by 4 bases and J by 8 bases, with 17 bases of the junction left unmatched. The CDR3 contains 17 residues. Germline V gene sequence: CDR1 LNHDA, CDR2 SQIVND (reference sequence). The CDR3 DNA reads as TGTGCCAGTAGTACTTGGACAGGGGTGCTCTCCTACGGCGGCTACACCTTC. Translating gives CASSTWTGVLSYGGYTF.

V usage is TRBV10-3 and J usage is TRBJ1-6; possibly TRBD1 for D (5 bases). Germline V gives CDR1 ENHRY, CDR2 SYGVKD. Trimming shortened V by 8 bases and J by 6 bases, and 11 bases separated the two germline ends. The length of the CDR3 is 13 residues. CDR3 sequence: CAIQGLGNSPLHF. CDR3 bases: TGTGCCATCCAGGGTCTGGGTAATTCACCCCTCCACTTT.

This chain joins TRBV6-5 and TRBJ2-1; D gene ambiguous. Trimming stripped 6 bases from V and 4 bases from J, with 7 bases between. The CDR3 consists of 12 residues. Germline-derived CDR1 and CDR2 are MNHEY and SVGAGI. The CDR3 region has the DNA TGTGCCAGCAGCTCCCCTTACAATGAGCAGTTCTTC. Translating gives CASSSPYNEQFF.

The chain joins TRBV4-1 to TRBJ1-1; D possibly corresponds to TRBD1 (5 bases). Germline V gene sequence: CDR1 MGHRA, CDR2 YSYEKL. V dropped 0 bases and J dropped 3 bases, with 23 bases sitting between them. The CDR3 totals 19 residues. The CDR3 protein is CASSQDRGSLPRQDTEAFF. The CDR3 bases are TGCGCCAGCAGCCAAGATCGGGGGTCACTCCCTCGGCAGGACACTGAAGCTTTCTTT.

V and J are TRBV19 and TRBJ1-5; unclear D gene. This CDR3 contains 13 residues. Germline CDR1 is LNHDA and CDR2 is SQIVND (reference sequence). The V end was cut by 8 bases, the J end by 7 bases, with 15 bases between. In DNA, the CDR3 is TGTGCCAGTTCGGAGCGGGGTTGGCAGCCCCAGCATTTT. This translates into CASSERGWQPQHF.

The chain employs TRBV12-3 or TRBV12-4 and TRBJ1-2; D is undetermined. The CDR3 length is 12 residues. V was pared by 10 bases and J by 4 bases, with 13 bases between. CDR3 sequence reads: CAIRQDVYGYTF. DNA of the CDR3: TGTGCCATTAGGCAGGATGTCTATGGCTACACCTTC.

The chain uses TRBV10-3 and TRBJ2-5; no reliable D call. Deletions cut 11 bases from V and 1 base from J, with 11 bases between. CDR3 length: 12 residues. Looked up from germline, CDR1 is ENHRY and CDR2 is SYGVKD. CDR3 sequence: CAHGGTQETQYF. The CDR3 nucleotides are TGTGCCCACGGCGGAACCCAAGAGACCCAGTACTTC.